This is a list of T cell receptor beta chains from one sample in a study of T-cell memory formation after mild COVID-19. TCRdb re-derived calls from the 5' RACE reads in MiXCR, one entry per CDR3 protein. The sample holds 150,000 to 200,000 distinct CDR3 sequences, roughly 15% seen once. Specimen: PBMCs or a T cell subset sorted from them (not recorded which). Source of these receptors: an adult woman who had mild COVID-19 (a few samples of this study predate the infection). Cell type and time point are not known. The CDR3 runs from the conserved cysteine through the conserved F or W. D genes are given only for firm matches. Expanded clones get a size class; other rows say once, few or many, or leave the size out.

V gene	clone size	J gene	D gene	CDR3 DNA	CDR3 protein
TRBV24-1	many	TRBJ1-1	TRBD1	TGTGCCACCAGTGGGATTGGGCAGGGGGCCACTGAAGCTTTCTTT	CATSGIGQGATEAFF
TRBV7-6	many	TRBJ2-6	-	TGTGCCAGCAGCTTAGGGGGTGGGGCCAACGTCCTGACTTTC	CASSLGGGANVLTF
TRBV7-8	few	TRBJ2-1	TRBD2	TGTGCCAGCAGCCTACGGACTAGCGAGACTGAGCAGTTCTTC	CASSLRTSETEQFF
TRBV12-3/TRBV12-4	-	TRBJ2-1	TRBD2	TGTGCCAGCAACAGTCTGCGCGGGAGGGCCTCCAATGAGCAGTTCTTC	CASNSLRGRASNEQFF
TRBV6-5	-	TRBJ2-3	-	TGTGCCAGCAGTTCCTCAGATACGCAGTATTTT	CASSSSDTQYF
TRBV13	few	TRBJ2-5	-	TGTGCCAGCAGCTTAGGGGGATTCGGAAAAGAGACCCAGTACTTC	CASSLGGFGKETQYF
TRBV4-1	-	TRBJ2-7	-	TGCGCCAGCAGCCAAGGAACGCGCGAGCAGTACTTC	CASSQGTREQYF
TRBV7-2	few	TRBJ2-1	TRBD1	TGTGCCAGCAGCTCCACAGGGGGCAATGAGCAGTTCTTC	CASSSTGGNEQFF
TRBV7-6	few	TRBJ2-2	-	TGTGCCAGCAGCTTAGGACAAAGGGGCGGGGAGCTGTTTTTT	CASSLGQRGGELFF
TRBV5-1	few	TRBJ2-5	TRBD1	TGCGCCAGCAGCGTGCTTACAGGGGGCCGGGAGACCCAGTACTTC	CASSVLTGGRETQYF
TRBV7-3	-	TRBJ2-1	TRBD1	TGTGCCAGCAGCCCAGGACAGGGGGCATCTTCCTACAATGAGCAGTTCTTC	CASSPGQGASSYNEQFF
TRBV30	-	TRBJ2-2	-	TGTGCCTGGAGTGAACCGGGACTGAACACCGGGGAGCTGTTTTTT	CAWSEPGLNTGELFF
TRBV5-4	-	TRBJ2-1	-	TGTGCCAGCAGTTCTTTTGCCAATGAGCAGTTCTTC	CASSSFANEQFF
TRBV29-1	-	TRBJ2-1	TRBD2	TGCAGCGTCGCGAGTGGTAGCGGGAGGCCCTACAATGAGCAGTTCTTC	CSVASGSGRPYNEQFF
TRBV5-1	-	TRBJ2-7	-	TGCGCCAGCAGCCCGGAGGGGTTGGAGGACGAGCAGTACTTC	CASSPEGLEDEQYF
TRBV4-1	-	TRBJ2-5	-	TGCGCCAGCAGCCAAGAATCAAGTTGGACCCTAGGGGAGACCCAGTACTTC	CASSQESSWTLGETQYF
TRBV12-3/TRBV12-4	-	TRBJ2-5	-	TGTGCCAGCAGCCCGCCGGGACAAGTCTCAGTTGGCCAAGAGACCCAGTACTTC	CASSPPGQVSVGQETQYF
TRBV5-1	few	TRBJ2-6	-	TGCGCCAGCAGCTTGGCCGGGCAGCTCTCTGGGGCCAACGTCCTGACTTTC	CASSLAGQLSGANVLTF
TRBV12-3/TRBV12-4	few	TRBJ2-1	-	TGTGCCAGCAGTTTTCCCCTGACAGAAAGTAGCAATGAGCAGTTCTTC	CASSFPLTESSNEQFF
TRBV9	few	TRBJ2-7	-	TGTGCCAGCAGCCCAGCTTGGGACGGGAGCTCCTACGAGCAGTACTTC	CASSPAWDGSSYEQYF
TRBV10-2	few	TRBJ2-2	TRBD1	TGCGCCAGCAGCAAGACAGGGCTGTACACCGGGGAGCTGTTTTTT	CASSKTGLYTGELFF
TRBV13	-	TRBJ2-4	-	TGTGCCAGCAGCGGCCGTTGGTCCAAAAACATTCAGTACTTC	CASSGRWSKNIQYF
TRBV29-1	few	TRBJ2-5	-	TGCAGCGTCCTAACTCTGACGTCTATCCGGGTGGAGACCCAGTACTTC	CSVLTLTSIRVETQYF
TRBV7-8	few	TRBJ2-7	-	TGTGCCAGCAGCTTAGTTGGGGCAGACACTTCCTACGAGCAGTACTTC	CASSLVGADTSYEQYF
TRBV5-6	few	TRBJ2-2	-	TGTGCCAGCAGCTTGGCAGGGTACACCGGGGAGCTGTTTTTT	CASSLAGYTGELFF
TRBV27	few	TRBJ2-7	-	TGTGCCAGCAGTTCAGCGGGACAGCTTACCGAGCAGTACTTC	CASSSAGQLTEQYF